This TCR beta chain came from a study of tumor-infiltrating lymphocytes in primary liver carcinoma. Overall study results and limits: Tumor samples exhibited a significantly greater top-250-clone fraction than blood samples (p = 0.039).

The researchers obtained blood RNA from unsorted whole blood and also extracted germline DNA. From around 520 ng of total RNA, TCR beta-specific cDNA was reverse-transcribed using a constant-region primer. Slightly modified ARM-PCR with three nested multiplex PCR rounds yielded TCR beta libraries. TCRdb redid the calling of the multiplex PCR reads with MiXCR, one entry per CDR3 protein. The sample carries 320,000 or so distinct CDR3 sequences, 65% recorded once. Worth noting for this clonotype: No antigen is known for it. This could be a read error, since a much larger clone is one nucleotide away.

The source material was peripheral blood. The TCR sequence derives from a man aged 35 to 55 with primary liver carcinoma and hepatitis B virus infection.

The CDR3 sequence is CASNLAGATDTQYF. As DNA, the CDR3 is TGTGCCAGCAATTTAGCGGGAGCCACAGATACGCAGTATTTT. This chain links TRBV12-3 or TRBV12-4 with TRBJ2-3; 9 bases match TRBD2. The CDR3 is 14 residues long.